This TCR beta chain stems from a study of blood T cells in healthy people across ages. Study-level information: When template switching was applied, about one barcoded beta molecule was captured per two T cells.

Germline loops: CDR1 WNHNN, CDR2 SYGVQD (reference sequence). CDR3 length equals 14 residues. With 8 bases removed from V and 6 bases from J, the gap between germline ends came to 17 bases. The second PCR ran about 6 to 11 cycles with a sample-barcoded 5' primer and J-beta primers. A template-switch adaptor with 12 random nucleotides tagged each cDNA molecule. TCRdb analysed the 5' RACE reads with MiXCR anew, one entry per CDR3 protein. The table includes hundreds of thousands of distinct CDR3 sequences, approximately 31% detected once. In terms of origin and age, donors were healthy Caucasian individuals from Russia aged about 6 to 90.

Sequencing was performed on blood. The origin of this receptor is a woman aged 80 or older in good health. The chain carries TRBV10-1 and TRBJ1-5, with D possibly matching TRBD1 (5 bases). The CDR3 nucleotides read TGCGCCAGCCCCGGGCCCCGGGGGAGTCAGCCCCAGCATTTT. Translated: CASPGPRGSQPQHF.